These 14 T cell receptor beta chains originate from one sample sequenced in a study of T-cell reconstitution after alpha-beta-depleted transplantation in children. This sample's TCRbeta library carried unique molecular identifier barcodes. TCRdb recomputed calls from the PCR reads with MiXCR, one row per CDR3 protein. Here the sample spans about 200,000 distinct CDR3 sequences, about 7% being singletons. Sample: PBMCs, taken before TCRalphabeta/CD19-depleted stem cell transplant. The receptors were gathered from a boy younger than 10 with acute lymphoblastic leukemia, due to receive a stem cell transplant.

In this sample, this clonotype turned up many times. The chain employs TRBV7-2 and TRBJ2-1; D is undetermined. The CDR3 has 12 amino acids. Germline values: CDR1 SGHTA, CDR2 FQGNSA. Trimming removed 5 bases from V and 5 bases from J, with 7 bases in between. The CDR3 DNA reads TGTGCCAGCAGCCAATTTGACAATGAGCAGTTCTTC. Translating it yields CASSQFDNEQFF.

In its sample, this clonotype was seen many times. In DNA form, the CDR3 reads TGTGCCAGCAGTTACTCGAGCCAGGGGCAGGGTGAGCAGTACTTC. Its translation: CASSYSSQGQGEQYF. V and J are TRBV6-5 and TRBJ2-7; weak D call: TRBD1 (6 bases). The CDR3 loop spans 15 amino acids. The V end lost 0 bases, the J end lost 7 bases, and 16 bases lay between the germline ends. The germline V gene has CDR1 MNHEY and CDR2 SVGAGI.

In its sample, this clonotype was seen many times. The V gene is TRBV12-3 or TRBV12-4, the J gene TRBJ2-3, with 12 nucleotides matching TRBD1. J lost 0 bases, V lost 6 bases, and 4 bases had no gene match. The CDR3 length is 16 residues. The CDR3, as DNA: TGTGCCAGCAGCATAGGGACAGGGGGCAGCACAGATACGCAGTATTTT. It codes for CASSIGTGGSTDTQYF.

This clonotype was recorded many times. As DNA, the CDR3 is TGTGCTTCCCTCGCGGGGACAGGGGGCCGGGAGCAGTACTTC. Residues: CASLAGTGGREQYF. The V gene is TRBV2, the J gene TRBJ2-7, with 12 nucleotides matching TRBD1. The CDR3 is made up of 14 amino acids. From germline, CDR1 is SNHLY and CDR2 FYNNEI.

This clonotype was counted ten times or more. V usage is TRBV7-2 and J usage is TRBJ2-3; D ambiguous. V lost 2 bases to trimming and J lost 3 bases, with 3 bases between them. The CDR3 runs to 12 residues. Germline CDR1 reads SGHTA; CDR2 reads FQGNSA. CDR3 sequence: CASSLQTDTQYF. The CDR3 DNA is TGTGCCAGCAGCTTACAGACAGATACGCAGTATTTT. The entire variable domain, with the rest obtained from reference TRBV7-2 and TRBJ2-3, is as follows: GAGVSQSPSNKVTEKGKDVELRCDPISGHTALYWYRQSLGQGLEFLIYFQGNSAPDKSGLPSDRFSAERTGGSVSTLTIQRTQQEDSAVYLCASSLQTDTQYFGPGTRLTVL.

The rearrangement uses TRBV28 and TRBJ1-5; 8 nucleotides align to TRBD1. The J segment lost 8 bases and the V segment lost 3 bases, leaving 15 bases of the junction unmatched. The CDR3 covers 17 residues. Germline values: CDR1 MDHEN, CDR2 SYDVKM. CDR3 sequence: CASSFALGDRSVEPQHF. For the CDR3, the DNA is TGTGCCAGCAGTTTTGCCCTAGGGGACAGGTCAGTTGAGCCCCAGCATTTT.

This clonotype was recorded at least ten times. The rearrangement uses TRBV7-2 and TRBJ2-5; 7 bases align to TRBD2. The CDR3 length is 16 residues. The V gene's germline CDR1 is SGHTA and CDR2 FQGNSA. V lost 3 bases, J lost 3 bases, and 10 bases stayed unmatched. CDR3 DNA: TGTGCCAGCAGCTTGGGGGGGGGTCTGAGGGAAGAGACCCAGTACTTC. Translating gives CASSLGGGLREETQYF.

This clonotype was picked up many times. This rearrangement joins TRBV7-9 to TRBJ2-7; D is undetermined. The CDR3 covers 15 residues. V was pared by 4 bases and J by 0 bases, with 13 bases between. Germline V gives CDR1 SEHNR, CDR2 FQNEAQ (reference sequence). The DNA of the CDR3 is TGTGCCAGCAGCTCGTCCGCGGAGAGCTCCTACGAGCAGTACTTC. Its translation is CASSSSAESSYEQYF.

This clonotype was seen at least ten times. The CDR3 is CASSVPGQGATDTQYF. The CDR3 DNA reads TGTGCCAGCAGTGTCCCGGGACAGGGGGCCACAGATACGCAGTATTTT. V usage is TRBV27 and J usage is TRBJ2-3, with 12 positions matching TRBD1. The CDR3 is 16 residues long. The V gene's germline CDR1 is MNHEY and CDR2 SMNVEV (reference sequence). J was trimmed by 2 bases and V by 5 bases; bases with no gene match: 5.

This clonotype was observed many times. The CDR3, as DNA: TGTGCCAGCAGCCAAGATGGGACTAACTACGAGCAGTACTTC. Translated, it gives CASSQDGTNYEQYF. This sequence joins TRBV3-1 and TRBJ2-7; 7 bases line up with TRBD2. From germline, CDR1 is LGHDT and CDR2 YNNKEL (reference sequence). The CDR3 covers 14 residues. Losses at the gene ends were 0 bases for V and 3 bases for J; bases not matched to a gene: 2.

This clonotype was detected ten times or more. The V call is TRBV6-2 or TRBV6-3, the J call TRBJ2-2; weak D call: TRBD1 (5 bases). CDR1 MNHEY and CDR2 SVGEGT come from the germline V gene. The CDR3 consists of 15 residues. V was trimmed by 6 bases and J by 5 bases, leaving 16 bases between them. CDR3 sequence: CASSILQGWTGELFF. Here the CDR3 DNA reads TGTGCCAGCAGCATCCTGCAGGGATGGACCGGGGAGCTGTTTTTT.

The CDR3 nucleotides read TGTGCCAGCAGCGGGGGTCAGGGGGCCAATTCACCCCTCCACTTT. Its protein is CASSGGQGANSPLHF. The rearrangement uses TRBV7-2 and TRBJ1-6; the match to TRBD1 covers 8 bases. The CDR3 has 15 amino acids. Germline-derived CDR1 and CDR2 are SGHTA and FQGNSA. With 5 bases clipped from V and 7 bases from J, the junction kept 7 bases outside the gene matches.

This clonotype was picked up a small number of times. The chain couples TRBV11-3 to TRBJ2-1, with a possible D match to TRBD1 (5 bases). Trimming left V 1 base short and J 7 bases short, with 8 bases between. This CDR3 is 13 amino acids long. Per the germline V gene, CDR1 is SGHNT and CDR2 is YENEEA. The DNA for the CDR3 is TGTGCCAGCAGCTTAGCCAGGGAAAATGAGCAGTTCTTC. Its protein product is CASSLARENEQFF.

This clonotype was observed many times. The rearrangement uses TRBV20-1 and TRBJ2-7; a weak D match, TRBD2 (5 bases). The V end lost 6 bases, the J end lost 5 bases, and 14 bases lay between the germline ends. CDR1 is DFQATT, CDR2 SNEGSKA, per germline (reference sequence). The CDR3 consists of 12 residues. In DNA form, the CDR3 reads TGCAGTGCCTCTGACCCCGGGAACGAGCAGTACTTC. Amino acids: CSASDPGNEQYF.